Presented here are 15 T cell receptor beta chains from one specimen sequenced in a study of identical twins. TCRdb processed the 5' RACE reads anew with MiXCR; each CDR3 protein has one entry. The repertoire holds 200,000 to 300,000 distinct CDR3 sequences, with roughly 13% as singletons. The sample was also reused in another study, on yellow fever vaccine responses in identical twins.

The material sequenced was memory (CD45RO+) T cells sorted from blood. These receptors came from a woman in her late teens or twenties in good health.

This clonotype was picked up many times. J is TRBJ2-1 and V is TRBV4-2; 15 bases match TRBD2. The length of the CDR3 is 17 residues. With 5 bases clipped from V and 9 bases from J, the junction kept 11 bases outside the gene matches. In germline, CDR1 is LGHNA, CDR2 YNFKEQ. CDR3 amino acids: CASSARTSGRGDGEQFF. As DNA, the CDR3 is TGTGCCAGCAGCGCCCGGACTAGCGGGAGGGGGGATGGTGAGCAGTTCTTC.

In this sample, this clonotype turned up many times. The chain joins TRBV6-5 to TRBJ2-1; no clear D. This CDR3 is built from 14 residues. Germline V gene lookup returns CDR1 MNHEY and CDR2 SVGAGI. The germline V and J ends were trimmed by 2 bases and 9 bases, with 14 bases remaining between them. The CDR3 here is CASSYEAREGEQFF. The CDR3 DNA is TGTGCCAGCAGTTACGAAGCCAGAGAAGGTGAGCAGTTCTTC.

This sequence joins TRBV20-1 and TRBJ2-2, with 8 positions matching TRBD2. The CDR3 has 14 residues. The germline CDR1 and CDR2 sequences are DFQATT and SNEGSKA (reference sequence). After removal of 5 bases from V and 4 bases from J, the junction contained 6 bases not matched to a gene. The CDR3 bases are TGCAGTGCTCCGAGCGGGAGCGGCACCGGGGAGCTGTTTTTT. Residues: CSAPSGSGTGELFF.

This clonotype came up many times. The chain carries TRBV29-1 and TRBJ1-2; D unresolved. This CDR3 has 11 residues. Germline V gene data show CDR1 as SQVTM and CDR2 as ANQGSEA. The V end lost 5 bases, the J end lost 4 bases, and 8 bases lay between the germline ends. The CDR3 DNA is TGCAGCGTTAGTGCATTCTATGGCTACACCTTC. Its translation: CSVSAFYGYTF. Using reference TRBV29-1 and TRBJ1-2 for the parts outside the CDR3, the full variable domain is SAVISQKPSRDICQRGTSLTIQCQVDSQVTMMFWYRQQPGQSLTLIATANQGSEATYESGFVIDKFPISRPNLTFSTLTVSNMSPEDSSIYLCSVSAFYGYTFGSGTRLTVV.

In DNA, the CDR3 is TGTGCCACCAGTGTCCTAGGGGGTGGGGAGACCCAGTACTTC. It specifies CATSVLGGGETQYF. The J gene is TRBJ2-5, the V gene TRBV24-1; D is possibly TRBD1 (6 bases). Germline V gene sequence: CDR1 KGHDR, CDR2 SFDVKD. The CDR3 consists of 14 residues. V was cut by 5 bases and J by 5 bases, with 14 bases left in between.

V is TRBV28 and J is TRBJ1-4; D ambiguous. Trimming cost V 7 bases and J 6 bases, with 9 bases left between them. The germline V gene has CDR1 MDHEN and CDR2 SYDVKM. CDR3 length: 12 residues. In DNA form, the CDR3 reads TGTGCCAGCACCCAGCGTTATGAAAAACTGTTTTTT. Translation gives CASTQRYEKLFF.

The table lists this clonotype with a few counts. The gene calls are TRBV20-1 and TRBJ2-5, with 9 bases fitting TRBD2. The CDR3 is 16 amino acids. V shed 0 bases, J shed 3 bases, and the junction held 8 bases outside the gene matches. The germline CDR1 and CDR2 sequences are DFQATT and SNEGSKA (reference sequence). The CDR3 reads CSARDLSGRQEETQYF. CDR3 nucleotide sequence: TGCAGTGCTAGAGATCTCAGCGGGAGGCAAGAAGAGACCCAGTACTTC.

The J gene is TRBJ1-2, the V gene TRBV6-2 or TRBV6-3; D is uncertain. Per germline, CDR1 MNHEY and CDR2 SVGEGT. This CDR3 is 14 amino acids long. V shed 0 bases and J shed 4 bases, with 9 bases lying between them. CDR3 in amino acids: CASSYSTEFYGYTF. For the CDR3, the DNA is TGTGCCAGCAGTTACTCGACGGAGTTCTATGGCTACACCTTC.

This clonotype has only a few counts. CDR3 coding DNA: TGTGCCAGCAGTGAGACAGCTTATAATTCACCCCTCCACTTT. Its translation: CASSETAYNSPLHF. The gene calls are TRBV6-1 and TRBJ1-6; tentative D call: TRBD1 (5 bases). V shed 3 bases and J shed 4 bases, with 7 bases lying between them. There are 14 residues in the CDR3. Germline CDR1 and CDR2: MNHNS and SASEGT.

This clonotype was seen a few times. The gene calls are TRBV7-9 and TRBJ2-1; the D gene is possibly TRBD1 (6 bases). The V end lost 6 bases, the J end lost 0 bases, and 9 bases lay between the germline ends. The CDR3 extends over 14 amino acids. Germline CDR1 SEHNR, CDR2 FQNEAQ (reference sequence). The CDR3 region has the DNA TGTGCCAGCAGAGTAGGGGGCTCCTACAATGAGCAGTTCTTC. Translated: CASRVGGSYNEQFF.

This clonotype was counted once. V and J are TRBV5-1 and TRBJ2-7; 10 bases match TRBD1. The V gene end was trimmed by 4 bases and the J gene end by 3 bases; junction bases not matched to a gene: 13. Germline CDR1 and CDR2: SGHRS and YFSETQ. The CDR3 has 17 amino acids. The CDR3 DNA follows: TGCGCCAGCAGCCCATACCCGCCGGGACAGGGGAGCTACGAGCAGTACTTC. It translates to CASSPYPPGQGSYEQYF.

This clonotype was recorded many times. The chain uses TRBV24-1 and TRBJ2-1; the D gene is possibly TRBD2 (5 bases). Germline V gene lookup returns CDR1 KGHDR and CDR2 SFDVKD. The CDR3 loop spans 15 amino acids. V shed 3 bases and J shed 4 bases, with 12 bases lying between them. CDR3 loop: CATSDPAEPYNEQFF. CDR3 in DNA: TGTGCCACCAGTGATCCAGCGGAACCATACAATGAGCAGTTCTTC.

In this sample, this clonotype turned up a few times. The chain couples TRBV3-1 to TRBJ2-6; D is undetermined. Per germline, CDR1 LGHDT and CDR2 YNNKEL (reference sequence). The CDR3 is 18 residues long. The germline V and J ends were trimmed by 1 base and 2 bases, with 15 bases remaining between them. The CDR3 region is CASSQAARLVTGANVLTF. The CDR3 region has the DNA TGTGCCAGCAGCCAAGCGGCCAGGTTGGTGACTGGGGCCAACGTCCTGACTTTC.

This clonotype was counted only a few times. The gene calls are TRBV6-1 and TRBJ2-2; 9 positions agree with TRBD1. Germline CDR1 MNHNS, CDR2 SASEGT. The CDR3 is 15 amino acids. After removal of 4 bases from V and 4 bases from J, the junction contained 4 bases not matched to a gene. Here the CDR3 DNA reads TGTGCCAGCAGTGGGACAGGGGCGGGCACCGGGGAGCTGTTTTTT. This encodes CASSGTGAGTGELFF.

The J gene is TRBJ2-3, the V gene TRBV24-1, with D perhaps TRBD1 (5 bases). This CDR3 is 15 amino acids long. Germline loops: CDR1 KGHDR, CDR2 SFDVKD. The germline V and J ends were trimmed by 5 bases and 2 bases, with 13 bases remaining between them. The CDR3 loop reads CATSVGLGDTDTQYF. The CDR3 bases are TGTGCCACCAGTGTAGGGCTAGGGGACACAGATACGCAGTATTTT.